The text below deals with one TCR beta chain. The sample is drawn from a study of blood T cell repertoires in COVID-19. The V and J ends lost 4 bases and 0 bases, in that order; junction bases with no gene match: 4. This CDR3 contains 14 residues. In germline, CDR1 is SQVTM, CDR2 ANQGSEA. Clones were sequenced by immunoSEQ multiplex PCR, and TCRdb holds only the in-frame ones, with some missing. Of a few hundred thousand clones listed, 86% were seen once; the top ten hold about 1.7%. This clonotype was sampled from a man aged 35 to 55 who had recovered from COVID-19. Sequencing was performed on PBMCs or T cells enriched from blood (not recorded which). J is TRBJ2-7 and V is TRBV29-1; the match to TRBD1 covers 9 bases. CDR3 amino acids: CSVGRGQGSYEQYF. CDR3 sequence (DNA): TGCAGCGTTGGTAGGGGACAGGGCTCCTACGAGCAGTACTTC.